Each of the 5 T cell receptor beta chains below was sequenced from the same sample in a study of PD-1 blockade in classical Hodgkin lymphoma. No patient escaped relapse after autologous stem cell transplantation, and brentuximab vedotin exposure varied. TCRdb's copy holds only in-frame clones and misses some; the assay was immunoSEQ multiplex PCR. The repertoire holds 75,000 to 100,000 clones, with roughly 81% as singletons. The sequenced sample was peripheral blood mononuclear cells (PBMCs), obtained before the second cycle of nivolumab. All receptors derive from a human donor with classical Hodgkin lymphoma.

The chain couples TRBV6-1 to TRBJ2-2; maybe TRBD2 (5 bases). This CDR3 is 15 amino acids long. Germline V lookup: CDR1 MNHNS, CDR2 SASEGT. V gave up 0 bases and J gave up 5 bases, with 10 bases separating them. In DNA form, the CDR3 reads TGTGCCAGCAGTGAAGCGGGCGGGCGTACCGGGGAGCTGTTTTTT. Amino acid sequence: CASSEAGGRTGELFF.

This clone occurred a few times. This chain uses TRBV7-3 with TRBJ2-1; 10 bases are a match to TRBD2. The V gene's germline CDR1 is SGHTA and CDR2 FQGTGA. This CDR3 is 17 amino acids long. V trimming: 3 bases; J trimming: 6 bases; junction bases outside the gene matches: 11. The CDR3 spells CASSFRGAGGPGNEQFF. For the CDR3, the DNA is TGTGCCAGCAGCTTCCGGGGAGCGGGAGGGCCCGGCAATGAGCAGTTCTTC.

The rearrangement joins TRBV19 to TRBJ1-5; D is ambiguous. Trimming removed 10 bases at V and 0 bases at J, with 16 bases between. The CDR3 totals 15 residues. Germline V gene sequence: CDR1 LNHDA, CDR2 SQIVND (reference sequence). CDR3 coding DNA: TGTGCCACCAACTTTAAAACAGATAGCAATCAGCCCCAGCATTTT. This encodes CATNFKTDSNQPQHF.

The chain joins TRBV30 to TRBJ1-3, with 7 bases aligning to TRBD1. This CDR3 has 14 residues. V lost 0 bases and J lost 9; bases outside the gene matches: 8. In germline, CDR1 is GTSNPN, CDR2 SVGIG (reference sequence). The CDR3 spells CAWSVLTGAGTIYF. In DNA, the CDR3 is TGTGCCTGGAGTGTACTAACAGGGGCAGGCACCATATATTTT.

The chain carries TRBV4-1 and TRBJ1-1; TRBD1 matches 9 bases. CDR1 is MGHRA and CDR2 is YSYEKL in the germline V gene. Unmatched junction bases numbered 11, after V lost 4 bases and J lost 11 bases. The CDR3 spans 14 residues. For the CDR3, the DNA is TGCGCCAGCAGCCCCCTACAGGGGGCTACTATGGCTTTCTTT. This gives the protein CASSPLQGATMAFF.